This T cell receptor (beta chain) stems from a study of regulatory and conventional T cells in RAG deficiency. General observations from the study: Compared with controls, unique Treg TCR beta sequences dropped around 100-fold in Omenn syndrome and CID/AS. In Omenn syndrome, Treg and Tconv repertoires overlapped >90%. Control T-cell subsets had markedly higher Shannon entropy and lower Simpson indices than RAG-deficient patients.

As concerns this clone: Its antigen remains unknown.

Germline V gene lookup returns CDR1 GTSNPN and CDR2 SVGIG (reference sequence). V was clipped by 0 bases and J by 8 bases; unmatched bases: 3. The CDR3 runs 13 residues. Some clones are missing from TCRdb's copy, which holds only in-frame ones; the method was immunoSEQ multiplex PCR. The sample lists approximately 7,000 clones; around 80% were seen once. This sample also belongs to another study, concerning regulatory T cells. That paper states: The PCR used 52 TRBV and 13 TRBJ primers. In patients, unique TRB V-J pairs were restricted and V/J usage skewed, especially in Tregs.

The sample taken for sequencing was CD8+ T cells sorted from blood. The sequence was obtained from a human donor in good health. The genes are TRBV30 and TRBJ1-4; 7 bases map to TRBD1. The DNA of the CDR3 is TGTGCCTGGAGTGTTGGACAGGCGGAAAAACTGTTTTTT. As protein: CAWSVGQAEKLFF.